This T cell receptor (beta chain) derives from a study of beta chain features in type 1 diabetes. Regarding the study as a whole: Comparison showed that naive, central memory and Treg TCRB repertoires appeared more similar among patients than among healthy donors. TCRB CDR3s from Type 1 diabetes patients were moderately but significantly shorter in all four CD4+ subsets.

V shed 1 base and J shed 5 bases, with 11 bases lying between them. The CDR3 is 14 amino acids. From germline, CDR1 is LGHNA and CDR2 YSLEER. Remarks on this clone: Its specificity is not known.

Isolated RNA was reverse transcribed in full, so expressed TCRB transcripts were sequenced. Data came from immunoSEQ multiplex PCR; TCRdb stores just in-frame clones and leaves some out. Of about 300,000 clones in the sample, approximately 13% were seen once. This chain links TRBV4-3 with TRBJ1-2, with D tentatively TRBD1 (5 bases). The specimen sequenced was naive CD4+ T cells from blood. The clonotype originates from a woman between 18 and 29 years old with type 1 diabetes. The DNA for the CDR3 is TGCGCCAGCAGCCAAGCCATCGGGGGATATGGCTACACCTTC. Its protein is CASSQAIGGYGYTF.